This T cell receptor beta chain is from a study of cytomegalovirus exposure and HLA in healthy donors. Overall study findings and caveats: It was only CMV serostatus that was available as immune exposure information. Researchers reported from a later analysis that most CMV-associated TCR beta chains appeared HLA-restricted. Later on, an analysis tied around 17,000 TCR beta sequences to HLA alleles at 0.05 false discovery rate.

Germline V gives CDR1 MNHEY, CDR2 SMNVEV (reference sequence). The CDR3 extends over 15 amino acids. V lost 6 bases to trimming and J lost 0 bases; unmatched junction nucleotides: 5. Primers for the PCR totalled 60 Vbeta and 13 Jbeta. Authors' processing steps: Roughly 12 million of tens of millions of unique TCR beta chains were shared, per a later count. Using immunoSEQ multiplex PCR, the repertoire was profiled, and TCRdb retains in-frame clones only, with some absent. Clonal size and the V and J genes are those of that table, whereas D and trimming came from the DNA. The table includes about 210,000 clones, roughly 87% detected once. For this clone: Its target is not known.

The source is a boy aged 2 to 10 in good health and CMV-seronegative. The sample taken for sequencing was PBMCs. The J gene is TRBJ2-1, the V gene TRBV27, with 7 bases lining up with TRBD1. This CDR3 reads CASSPTGSSYNEQFF. CDR3 bases: TGTGCCAGCAGCCCGACAGGGAGCTCCTACAATGAGCAGTTCTTC.